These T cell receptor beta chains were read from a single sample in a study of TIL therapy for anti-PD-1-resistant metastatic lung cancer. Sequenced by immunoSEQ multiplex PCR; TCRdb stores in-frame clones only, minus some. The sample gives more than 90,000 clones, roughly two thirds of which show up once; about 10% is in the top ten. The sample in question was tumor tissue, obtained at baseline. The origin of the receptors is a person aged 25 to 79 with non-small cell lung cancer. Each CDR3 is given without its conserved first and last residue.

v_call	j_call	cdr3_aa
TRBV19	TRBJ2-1	ASSLWTSGITYNEQF
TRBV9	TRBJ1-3	ASSTGSGNTIY
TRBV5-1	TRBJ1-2	ASSLGAGSYYGYT
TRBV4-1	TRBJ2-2	ASSQGGRVATGELF
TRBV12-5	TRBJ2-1	ASGSLGGEQF
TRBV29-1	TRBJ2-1	SVEGSSGIPRNEQF
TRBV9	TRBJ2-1	ASSQLGGGAVNEQF
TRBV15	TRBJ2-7	ATSRDLDHPYEQY
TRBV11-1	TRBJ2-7	ASSLAKHGYEQY
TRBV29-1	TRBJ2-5	SVVGSQETQY
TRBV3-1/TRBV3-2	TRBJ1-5	ASSQDTGLYQPQH
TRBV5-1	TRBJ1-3	ASSLAGQDGNTIY
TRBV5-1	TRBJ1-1	ASSLDRDTEAF
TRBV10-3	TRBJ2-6	AISPYTGANVLT
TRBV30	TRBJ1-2	AWSTGTVYGYT
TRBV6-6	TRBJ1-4	ASSSHMEEKLF
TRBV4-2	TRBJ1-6	ASSQEVGIDGSPLH
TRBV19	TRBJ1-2	ASSIGQLKGNGYT
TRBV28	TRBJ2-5	ASSSAPSQETQY
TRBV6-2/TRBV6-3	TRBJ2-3	ASSYSKDTQY
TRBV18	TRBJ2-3	ASSPVIGTGGTDTQY
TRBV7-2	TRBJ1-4	ASSFYGQMNEKLF
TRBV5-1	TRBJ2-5	ASSLTGGRLQETQY
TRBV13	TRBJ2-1	ASSPRDRDYNEQF
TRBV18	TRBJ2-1	ASGNNEQF
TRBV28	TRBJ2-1	ASRQMGQGYNEQF
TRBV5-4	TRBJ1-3	ASSRGGGTPSSGNTIY
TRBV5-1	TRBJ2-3	ASSLEPLAGGRPDTQY
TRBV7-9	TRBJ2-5	ASTSNWGRLGETQY
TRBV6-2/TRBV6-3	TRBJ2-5	ASSSDQETQY
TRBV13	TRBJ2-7	ASSLAQSYEQY
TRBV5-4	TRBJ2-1	ASSSRLAGANNEQF
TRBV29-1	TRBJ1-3	SVEDRSRSSGNTIY
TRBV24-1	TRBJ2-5	ATSLGAGSQIQETQY
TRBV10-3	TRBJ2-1	AIKPQSGEGYNEQF
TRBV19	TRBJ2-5	ASSNRLAGYQETQY
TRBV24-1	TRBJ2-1	ATSHGGIAGMV
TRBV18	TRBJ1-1	ASSPRGVEAF
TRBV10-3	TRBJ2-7	AISAGTGVAYEQY
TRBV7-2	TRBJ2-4	ASSLSSRADDIQY
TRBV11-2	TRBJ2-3	ASSIRGLDTDTQY